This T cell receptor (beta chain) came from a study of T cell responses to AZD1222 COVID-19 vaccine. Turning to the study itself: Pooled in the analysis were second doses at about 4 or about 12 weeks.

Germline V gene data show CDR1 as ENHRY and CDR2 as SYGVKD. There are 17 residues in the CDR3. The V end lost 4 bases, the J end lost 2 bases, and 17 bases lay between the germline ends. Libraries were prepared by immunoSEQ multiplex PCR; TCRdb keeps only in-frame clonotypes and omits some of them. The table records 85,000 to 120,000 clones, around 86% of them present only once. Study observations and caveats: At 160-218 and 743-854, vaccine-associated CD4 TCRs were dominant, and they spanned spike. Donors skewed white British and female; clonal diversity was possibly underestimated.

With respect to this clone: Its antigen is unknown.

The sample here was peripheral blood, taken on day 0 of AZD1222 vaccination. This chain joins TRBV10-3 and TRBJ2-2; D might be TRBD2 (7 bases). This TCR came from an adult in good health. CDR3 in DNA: TGTGCCATCAGTGGCCACAGAGGGGGGGCCAACACCGGGGAGCTGTTTTTT. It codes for CAISGHRGGANTGELFF.